This TCR beta chain appears in the sequencing data of a study of blood T cells in healthy people across ages (dated by TCRdb to about 2015). About the investigation overall: In model experiments, template switching captured roughly one uniquely barcoded TCR beta cDNA molecule for every two T cells. Donors were grouped into four age groups: young (average approximately 15 years), middle-aged (39), aged (approximately 67) and long-lived (roughly 80). The study measured age-related changes in TCR beta repertoire diversity using deep sequencing normalized with unique cDNA molecular identifiers. To avoid experimental bias, donors of different ages were spread randomly across the sequencing lanes. Two additional independent replicas of 1 million unique cDNA reads from the same blood draw were analyzed for two donors (one aged 18 to 30 and one aged 80 or older).

To prepare the library, 5' RACE was applied. The instrument was an Illumina HiSeq 2500. A second roughly 7 to 11 cycle PCR used a sample-barcoded 5' primer and a J-beta primer mix. Each TCR beta cDNA molecule received a unique molecular identifier from a template-switch 5' adaptor carrying 12 random nucleotides. At least 2.5 million CDR3-containing paired-end reads were obtained from each sample. The Mint cDNA synthesis kit, primed by a TRBC-specific oligonucleotide, was used to synthesize first-strand cDNA from all RNA. Following uracil-DNA glycosylase treatment, all cDNA underwent a first 18-cycle PCR with the universal primers M1SS and BC2_uni_R. From the authors' description of their analysis: Normalization of each sample was performed by random selection of 1 million high-quality reads, each carrying a distinct molecular identifier. Reads with shared molecular identifiers were discarded instead of being binned into consensus sequences. MiTCR, with a Q25 quality threshold and the strictest error-elimination algorithm, was used for CDR3 identification, clonotype clustering and error correction. Lower-bound total TCR beta diversity was estimated with a nonparametric unseen species model using Euler transformation. Using fastp trimming at Q25 and MiXCR clonotype assembly, TCRdb reanalyzed the public sequencing data and kept in-frame beta chains. When rows share a CDR3 protein, they turn into one entry using the most common DNA and genes. TCRdb's processing, not the authors', yielded these V and J calls. This sample holds 550,000 to 800,000 distinct CDR3 sequences; around 20% were observed only once. Roughly 3.6% of the sample belongs to the ten largest clones.

The CDR3 contains 15 residues, cysteine and phenylalanine counted. The sequence is cut down to CDR3 DNA, 45 bases in frame from base 1. Relative to germline, V is 1 base shorter and J is 2 bases shorter, with 11 bases between their ends. CDR1 LGHNA and CDR2 YNFKEQ were looked up in the germline V gene. This clonotype appeared a few times. Its antigen specificity is not known. No much larger clone exists at a distance of one base, and base qualities are not known. Broad study findings and their caveats: Because the CMV infection status of the donors was unknown, age-related changes in expanded clonotypes may potentially have been confounded. Compared with the aged group, more naive CD4+ T cells, fewer expanded clones and increased TCR diversity were shown by the long-lived group, suggesting age selection. Observed TCR beta diversity correlated strongly with the percentage of naive T cells measured by flow cytometry. Estimates of total diversity based on one million sequenced T cells were considered lower bounds and underestimates. Conclusive comparison of naive and antigen-experienced compartments was prevented by the profiling of bulk unsorted PBMCs. Observed TCR beta diversity per million T cells fell roughly linearly with age, and a significant reduction was already apparent by age around 40.

The approximately 39 donors, aged about 6 to 100 years, were systemically healthy Caucasian individuals from Russia. Each donor gave 8 to 10 milliliters of peripheral blood, drawn into EDTA-treated Vacutainer tubes. Ficoll-Paque density-gradient centrifugation was used to isolate PBMCs, with at least 6 million obtained per sample. Total RNA was extracted from PBMCs with Trizol reagent, with at least 5.5 micrograms obtained per sample. The percentages of naive CD45RAhigh/CD27high T cells were determined by flow cytometry on a PBMC aliquot from every donor. This TCR was sampled from a man between 65 and 85 years old in good health. The rearrangement joined TRBV4-2 to TRBJ1-2, with no confident D gene call. The specimen was blood. The nucleotide sequence reads TGTGCCAGCAGCCAAGCGGAGGGCGGGAACTATGGCTACACCTTC. It specifies CASSQAEGGNYGYTF.